This T cell receptor beta chain was sequenced in a study of blood T cells in healthy people across ages. Study information: Capturing about one barcoded beta molecule per two T cells was achieved by template switching. General study findings and limits: PBMCs that were unsorted prevented a conclusive naive versus antigen-experienced comparison. CMV status of donors was not determined, possibly confounding expanded clonotype changes.

The authors ran a second PCR of roughly 6 to 11 cycles using a sample-barcoded 5' primer and a J-beta primer mix. TCRdb called the 5' RACE reads again in MiXCR, with one record for every CDR3 protein. This sample has around 790,000 distinct CDR3 sequences; approximately 48% occur once, and the top ten carry about 19%. This clonotype has more than one count but fewer than ten. Its antigen is not known. This CDR3 region has 13 residues. V shed 2 bases and J shed 2 bases, with 7 bases lying between them. Germline V CDR1 and CDR2: LGHNA, YSLEER. The clonotype was recovered from a man in his 60s in good health. The V and J genes are TRBV4-3 and TRBJ2-7, with D unclear. Material for sequencing was blood. CDR3 protein: CASSQSGTYEQYF. The CDR3 DNA reads as TGCGCCAGCAGCCAATCAGGTACCTACGAGCAGTACTTC.